Listed here are 14 T cell receptor beta chains from one sample, sequenced in a study of vaccination and CD4 T cells after COVID-19. Described treatment: roughly ten-day PBMC culture with coronavirus spike peptide pools or control peptides (ViraFEST assay). At the Johns Hopkins FTIC core, DNA taken from cultured CD4+ T cells was sequenced by way of the Oncomine TCR Beta short-read assay. TCRdb passed the PCR reads through MiXCR, listing each CDR3 protein once. The table records 4,500 or so distinct CDR3 sequences, roughly 44% of them present only once. The antigens for these receptors are not known. Sequencing was performed on CD4+ T cells from blood, cultured in vitro. The receptors were sampled from a human donor who had recovered from COVID-19.

The V call is TRBV2, the J call TRBJ1-6; D uncertain. Deletions cut 5 bases from V and 9 bases from J, with 5 bases between. Germline V gene data show CDR1 as SNHLY and CDR2 as FYNNEI. CDR3 size: 11 residues. CDR3 coding DNA: TGTGCCAGCAGTACGGGTTCACCCCTCCACTTT. Translation: CASSTGSPLHF.

This clonotype was detected only a few times. The rearrangement uses TRBV5-1 and TRBJ1-1, with D hard to call. The V gene's germline CDR1 is SGHRS and CDR2 YFSETQ. The CDR3 sequence is 16 residues long. V lost 0 bases to trimming and J lost 4 bases, with 16 bases between them. The CDR3 DNA sequence: TGCGCCAGCAGCTTGGAGTCTCCGGGTGGGAGCACTGAAGCTTTCTTT. Amino acids: CASSLESPGGSTEAFF.

The chain uses TRBV12-3 or TRBV12-4 and TRBJ2-2; 7 bases are a match to TRBD2. After removal of 3 bases from V and 8 bases from J, the junction contained 12 bases not matched to a gene. CDR3 length equals 16 residues. The CDR3 protein is CASSFRSGAVVGELFF. DNA for the CDR3: TGTGCCAGCAGTTTTAGGAGCGGGGCGGTAGTTGGGGAGCTGTTTTTT.

This clonotype showed up just a few times. The chain is built from TRBV2 and TRBJ1-2, with a tentative D call TRBD1 (6 bases). CDR1 is SNHLY, CDR2 FYNNEI, per germline. CDR3 length: 12 amino acids. The V and J ends lost 6 bases and 8 bases respectively, with 13 bases between them. The CDR3 sequence: CASSHGQLGYTF. The CDR3 DNA follows: TGTGCCAGCAGCCACGGACAGCTCGGCTACACCTTC.

This clonotype was found once. This chain joins TRBV5-8 and TRBJ2-7; D unclear. V was shortened by 2 bases and J by 2 bases, with 17 bases between the two germline ends. Germline assignment: CDR1 SGHTS and CDR2 YDEGEE. This CDR3 has 16 amino acids. The CDR3 reads CASSFGWGGATYEQYF. CDR3 in DNA: TGTGCCAGCAGCTTCGGGTGGGGTGGAGCGACCTACGAGCAGTACTTC.

This clonotype showed up just a few times. V is TRBV4-2 and J is TRBJ2-2, with D perhaps TRBD1 or TRBD2 (5 bases each). Germline CDR1 is LGHNA and CDR2 is YNFKEQ. CDR3 size: 18 residues. V dropped 4 bases and J dropped 0 bases, with 18 bases sitting between them. The CDR3: CASSRATVGVANTGELFF. The CDR3 bases are TGTGCCAGCAGCCGAGCTACCGTGGGGGTAGCGAACACCGGGGAGCTGTTTTTT.

As regards this clonotype: No conserved phenylalanine or tryptophan ends this CDR3, so it is likely a read error. V usage is TRBV5-1 and J usage is TRBJ2-3; 9 bases agree with TRBD2. Trimming cost V 0 bases and J 3 bases; bases outside gene matches: 5. Germline CDR1 and CDR2: SGHRS and YFSETQ. The CDR3 covers 16 residues. The CDR3 region has the DNA TGCGCCAGCAGCTTGGGGGCGGGAGGGATGACAGATACGCAGTATTCT. Translating it yields CASSLGAGGMTDTQYS.

V is TRBV20-1 and J is TRBJ1-5; D is ambiguous. This CDR3 has 16 residues. Germline V CDR1 and CDR2: DFQATT, SNEGSKA (reference sequence). V was clipped by 4 bases and J by 2 bases, with 18 bases between them. This chain's CDR3 is CSATHAGVKGNQPQHF. In nucleotides, the CDR3 is TGCAGTGCTACCCATGCCGGGGTTAAGGGCAATCAGCCCCAGCATTTT.

This clonotype was observed once. This rearrangement joins TRBV20-1 to TRBJ2-7, with 13 bases aligning to TRBD2. There are 15 residues in the CDR3. Germline V gene sequence: CDR1 DFQATT, CDR2 SNEGSKA (reference sequence). V lost 5 bases and J lost 0; bases outside the gene matches: 4. CDR3 in amino acids: CSALRTSGGSYEQYF. CDR3 coding DNA: TGCAGTGCTCTTAGGACTAGCGGGGGCTCCTACGAGCAGTACTTC.

The CDR3 DNA reads TGTGCCAGCAGCAGAGACACTCCCAATGAGCAGTTCTTC. This translates into CASSRDTPNEQFF. V is TRBV7-3 and J is TRBJ2-1; D is ambiguous. The CDR3 is 13 amino acids. The V and J ends lost 5 bases and 6 bases respectively, with 11 bases between them. CDR1 SGHTA and CDR2 FQGTGA come from the germline V gene.

The chain uses TRBV7-8 and TRBJ1-1; TRBD1 agrees at 7 bases. The ends lost 3 bases at V and 3 bases at J; junction bases unmatched: 4. This CDR3 contains 14 residues. The germline CDR1 and CDR2 sequences are SGHVS and FQNEAQ. The CDR3 DNA reads TGTGCCAGCAGCTTCACAGGGGTGTACACTGAAGCTTTCTTT. Its translation is CASSFTGVYTEAFF.

CDR3 bases: TGTGCCAGCAGCCACAGTACGGGGGGGCTGACCGGGGAGCTGTTTTTT. Translating it yields CASSHSTGGLTGELFF. The chain couples TRBV14 to TRBJ2-2; 8 bases align to TRBD2. The V gene's germline CDR1 is SGHDN and CDR2 FVKESK. Losses at the gene ends were 3 bases for V and 5 bases for J; bases not matched to a gene: 8. This CDR3 region has 16 residues.

This clonotype has a handful of counts. J is TRBJ1-2 and V is TRBV7-3; D is possibly TRBD1 (6 bases). The germline CDR1 and CDR2 sequences are SGHTA and FQGTGA. Trimming left V 0 bases short and J 6 bases short, with 11 bases between. The CDR3 has 14 amino acids. The CDR3 region has the DNA TGTGCCAGCAGCTTAACATTACAGGGAGATGGCTACACCTTC. It is translated as CASSLTLQGDGYTF.

This rearrangement joins TRBV11-2 to TRBJ1-6; no reliable D call. Germline-derived CDR1 and CDR2 are SGHAT and FQNNGV. V gave up 7 bases and J gave up 9 bases, with 13 bases separating them. The CDR3 totals 13 residues. The CDR3 DNA reads as TGTGCCAGCACCCTTTCGAATAGTTCACCCCTCCACTTT. Translating it yields CASTLSNSSPLHF.